A selection of T cell receptor beta chains follows, all from one sample in a study of shared clonotypes between healthy human individuals. TCRdb's table, derived via immunoSEQ multiplex PCR, lists solely in-frame clones and lacks some. Of approximately 2.5 million clones listed, roughly nine tenths are singletons. Sequencing was performed on naive CD4+ T cells sorted from blood. These receptors came from a man aged 18 to 35 in good health. The CDR3 runs from the conserved cysteine through the conserved F or W. The D gene is left open where the match is weak. Rows give clone size only sometimes, using once, few, many, or a class for an expanded clone.

size: NA
V: TRBV5-4
D: NA
length: 14
J: TRBJ2-5
CDR3: CASSLKTGQETQYF
DNA: TGTGCCAGCAGCTTGAAGACAGGACAAGAGACCCAGTACTTC

size: NA
V: TRBV5-4
D: TRBD1
length: 15
J: TRBJ2-7
CDR3: CASSWTGELSYEQYF
DNA: TGTGCCAGCAGCTGGACAGGGGAACTCTCCTACGAGCAGTACTTC

size: NA
V: TRBV25-1
D: NA
length: 14
J: TRBJ2-3
CDR3: CASSDAQPTDTQYF
DNA: TGTGCCAGCAGTGACGCACAGCCCACAGATACGCAGTATTTT

size: NA
V: TRBV9
D: TRBD2
length: 16
J: TRBJ2-3
CDR3: CASSARTSGGTDTQYF
DNA: TGTGCCAGCAGCGCAAGGACTAGCGGGGGAACAGATACGCAGTATTTT

size: NA
V: TRBV28
D: NA
length: 14
J: TRBJ1-2
CDR3: CASSFFDGNYGYTF
DNA: TGTGCCAGCAGTTTCTTCGACGGGAACTATGGCTACACCTTC

size: NA
V: TRBV18
D: TRBD2
length: 15
J: TRBJ2-1
CDR3: CASSQTSGGAGEQFF
DNA: TGTGCCAGCTCACAGACTAGCGGGGGGGCCGGAGAGCAGTTCTTC

size: NA
V: TRBV11-1
D: NA
length: 13
J: TRBJ2-5
CDR3: CASSTGPGETQYF
DNA: TGTGCCAGCAGTACCGGACCTGGAGAGACCCAGTACTTC

size: NA
V: TRBV18
D: NA
length: 15
J: TRBJ2-3
CDR3: CASSPSGSRADTQYF
DNA: TGTGCCAGCTCACCAAGTGGTTCGCGGGCGGATACGCAGTATTTT

size: NA
V: TRBV7-2
D: NA
length: 15
J: TRBJ2-7
CDR3: CASSPSARAAYEQYF
DNA: TGTGCCAGCAGCCCCTCTGCGCGGGCCGCCTACGAGCAGTACTTC

size: once
V: TRBV30
D: NA
length: 14
J: TRBJ1-3
CDR3: CAWAYRGLGNTIYF
DNA: TGTGCCTGGGCCTACCGGGGACTTGGAAACACCATATATTTT

size: NA
V: TRBV5-1
D: TRBD1
length: 20
J: TRBJ2-2
CDR3: CASSPFPGQGASKDTGELFF
DNA: TGCGCCAGCAGCCCCTTTCCGGGACAGGGGGCTTCGAAGGACACCGGGGAGCTGTTTTTT

size: once
V: TRBV2
D: TRBD2
length: 15
J: TRBJ2-3
CDR3: CASSTSGVSTDTQYF
DNA: TGTGCCAGCAGTACCAGCGGGGTGTCCACAGATACGCAGTATTTT